This T cell receptor beta chain came from a study of PD-L1 blockade in urothelial cancer. Overall study findings and caveats: Better progression-free and overall survival followed lower pretreatment blood clonality. Those with durable benefit had larger increases in tumor-associated blood clones at 3 weeks.

Unmatched junction bases numbered 14, after V lost 4 bases and J lost 7 bases. Germline V gene lookup returns CDR1 MDHEN and CDR2 SYDVKM. The CDR3 length is 17 residues. This clone was recorded only once. Its cognate antigen is unknown. Generated by immunoSEQ multiplex PCR, the TCRdb table keeps only in-frame clones and is missing some. The profile shows roughly 76,000 clones, approximately 90% of them singletons. The time point is: peripheral blood 6 weeks after treatment start. Patient disease was locally advanced or metastatic urothelial carcinoma. The specimen comprised PBMCs, sampled around atezolizumab (anti-PD-L1) treatment. The gene calls are TRBV28 and TRBJ1-2; 11 nucleotides match TRBD1. The sequence derives from a woman aged 80 or older with urothelial cancer. CDR3 DNA sequence: TGTGCCAGCAGTTCCACCGGGACAGGGGGTATTTTGGGTGGCTACACCTTC. Protein sequence: CASSSTGTGGILGGYTF.